This T cell receptor (beta chain) stems from a study of Ad26.COV2.S vaccination and SARS-CoV-2 variants. On the study more broadly: Ad26.COV2.S was injected intramuscularly once or twice, 56 days apart.

Turning to this clone: The antigen remains unidentified.

The CDR3 covers 11 residues. Trimming removed 5 bases at V and 5 bases at J, with 5 bases between. Findings and caveats of the study: Non-spike TCR breadth showed similarity between vaccine and placebo recipients. Ad26.COV2.S recipients had broader spike-specific TCRs (P = 0.0014).

Libraries were prepared by immunoSEQ multiplex PCR; TCRdb keeps only in-frame clonotypes and omits some of them. Among hundreds of thousands of clones listed, about four fifths were seen once. Treatment meaning: around 19 received Ad26.COV2.S at low or high dose, single or two shots; about 5 received placebo; per-sample allocation not given. Samples came from day 63 after the first vaccine or placebo injection. Built on an Ad26 vector, the vaccine expressed Wuhan-strain SARS-CoV-2 spike. Specimen: peripheral blood, collected in a trial of Ad26.COV2.S vaccine versus placebo. The receptor's source is a person aged 18-60 years who received the Ad26.COV2.S COVID-19 vaccine or a placebo. The chain employs TRBV12-3 or TRBV12-4 and TRBJ2-3; D gene ambiguous. CDR3 DNA: TGTGCCAGCAGTGTCGTAGATACGCAGTATTTT. Amino acid sequence: CASSVVDTQYF.